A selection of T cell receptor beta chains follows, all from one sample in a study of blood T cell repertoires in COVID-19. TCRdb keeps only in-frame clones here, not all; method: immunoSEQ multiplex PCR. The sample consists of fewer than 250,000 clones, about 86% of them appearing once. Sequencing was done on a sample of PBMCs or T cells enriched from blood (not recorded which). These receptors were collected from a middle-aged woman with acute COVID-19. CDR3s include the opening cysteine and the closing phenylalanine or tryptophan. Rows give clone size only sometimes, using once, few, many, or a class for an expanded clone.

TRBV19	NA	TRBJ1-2	CASSPQGSRYTF
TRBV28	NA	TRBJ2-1	CASSFGGLSYNEQFF
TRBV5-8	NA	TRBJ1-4	CASSLYRGPQGELFF
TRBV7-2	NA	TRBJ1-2	CASSTTGNYGYTF
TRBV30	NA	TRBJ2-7	CAWSVGQVNYEQYF
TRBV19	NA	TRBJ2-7	CASSISRGTRNSYEQYF
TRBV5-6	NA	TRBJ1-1	CASSFWASSPRMNTEAFF
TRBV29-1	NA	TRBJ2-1	CSVRTSGQAYNEQFF
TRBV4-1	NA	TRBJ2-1	CASSPQKAGNEQFF
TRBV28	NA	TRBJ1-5	CASRSTYSNQPQHF
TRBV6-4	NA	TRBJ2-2	CASRRNRDRGPGYTGELFF
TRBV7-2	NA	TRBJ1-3	CASSPRTGAPGNTIYF
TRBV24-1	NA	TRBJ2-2	CATSGTVRSGELFF
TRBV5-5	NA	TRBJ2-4	CASSLELRANIQYF
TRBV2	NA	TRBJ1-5	CASRLQGGGNQPQHF
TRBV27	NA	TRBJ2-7	CASAPGTSGYEQYF
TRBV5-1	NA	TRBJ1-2	CASSLGQGDPLYGYTF
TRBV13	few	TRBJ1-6	CASSLGQGMGNSPLHF
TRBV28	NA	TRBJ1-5	CASNRVDQPQHF
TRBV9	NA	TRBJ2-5	CASSAPLGLLETQYF
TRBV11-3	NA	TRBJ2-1	CASSLGGGRNEQFF
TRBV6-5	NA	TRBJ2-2	CASRKGGYTGELFF
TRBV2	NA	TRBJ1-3	CASRGALDLPGNTIYF
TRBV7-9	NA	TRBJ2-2	CASSLDARSAGELFF
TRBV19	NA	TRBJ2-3	CASRREAFTDTQYF
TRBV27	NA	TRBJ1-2	CASRSTGSNGYTF
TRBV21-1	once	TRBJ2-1	CASSPHGQPTKYNEQFF
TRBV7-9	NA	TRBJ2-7	CASSLGTGTYYEQYF
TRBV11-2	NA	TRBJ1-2	CASSPWQGLTGYTF
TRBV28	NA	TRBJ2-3	CASSTSGSPQSQYF
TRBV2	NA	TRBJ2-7	CASRNLAGGAYEQYF
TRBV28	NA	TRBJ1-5	CASSLGQGVKPQHF
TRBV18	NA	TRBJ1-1	CASSPDRGAAWAFF
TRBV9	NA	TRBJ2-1	CASSGSVAGGFNEQFF
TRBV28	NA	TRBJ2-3	CASNRAVTDTQYF
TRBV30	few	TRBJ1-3	CAWSLPGGDGNTIYF
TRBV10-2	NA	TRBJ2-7	CASARQVNYEQYF
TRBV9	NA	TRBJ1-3	CASSVEEGFGNTIYF
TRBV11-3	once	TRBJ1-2	CASSPLLDRGCSYGYTF
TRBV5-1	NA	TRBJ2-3	CASSLVAVGGADTQYF
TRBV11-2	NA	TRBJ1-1	CASSSRQATEAFF
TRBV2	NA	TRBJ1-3	CASREGLNSGNTIYF
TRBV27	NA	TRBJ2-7	CASRTSGRFHEQYF
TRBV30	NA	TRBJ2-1	CAWSVRGGSSYNEQFF
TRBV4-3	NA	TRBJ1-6	CASSRGPNSPLHF
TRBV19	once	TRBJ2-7	CASSTRFLDRGPHEQYF
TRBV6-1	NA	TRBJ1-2	CASSEVRGYTF
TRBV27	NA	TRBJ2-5	CASSHRSGVNQETQYF
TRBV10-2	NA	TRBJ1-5	CASRAVFGQPQHF
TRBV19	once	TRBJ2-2	CASRVGTSSGELFF